The 9 T cell receptor beta chains presented below share a single source sample, sequenced in a study of regulatory dendritic cells for organ transplantation. These receptors' targets are unknown. Sorted T cells were CFSE-labeled and cultured 5 days with allogeneic regulatory or mature dendritic cells at 1:10. Clones were sequenced by immunoSEQ multiplex PCR, and TCRdb holds only the in-frame ones, with some missing. Here the sample spans fewer than 20,000 clones, around 79% being singletons. The sample comprised memory CD4+ T cells from blood cultured with regulatory dendritic cells. Subset defined: CD45RO+ memory T cells. The receptors stem from a human donor in good health.

The CDR3 sequence is CASGRQYYEQYF. CDR3 coding DNA: TGTGCTAGTGGAAGACAGTACTACGAGCAGTACTTC. J is TRBJ2-7 and V is TRBV12-5; TRBD1 might be the D (5 bases). This CDR3 has 12 residues. Trimming left V 6 bases short and J 3 bases short, with 9 bases between. Per the germline V gene, CDR1 is LGHNT and CDR2 is FRNRAP.

The chain has TRBV4-3 and TRBJ2-6; D possibly corresponds to TRBD1 (5 bases). Per the germline V gene, CDR1 is LGHNA and CDR2 is YSLEER. Deletions cut 0 bases from V and 1 base from J, with 7 bases between. The CDR3 consists of 16 residues. CDR3 in amino acids: CASSQERGSGANVLTF. The CDR3 coding sequence is TGCGCCAGCAGCCAAGAAAGGGGTTCTGGGGCCAACGTCCTGACTTTC.

The chain links TRBV29-1 to TRBJ2-5, with 10 bases fitting TRBD1. The CDR3 runs 14 residues. Germline V gene data show CDR1 as SQVTM and CDR2 as ANQGSEA. V was clipped by 4 bases and J by 5 bases; unmatched bases: 7. Written as DNA, the CDR3 is TGCAGCGTTGCGGTGGGGGGACAGGGGGAGACCCAGTACTTC. Translating gives CSVAVGGQGETQYF.

The chain carries TRBV2 and TRBJ1-5, with 7 bases lining up with TRBD1. The CDR3 runs 12 residues. The V and J ends lost 8 bases and 2 bases, in that order; junction bases with no gene match: 0. Germline V gene data show CDR1 as SNHLY and CDR2 as FYNNEI. The CDR3 DNA reads TGTGCCAGCGGACAGGGCAATCAGCCCCAGCATTTT. Translating gives CASGQGNQPQHF.

The chain employs TRBV7-6 and TRBJ2-3; 14 bases line up with TRBD2. CDR3 size: 19 residues. Looked up from germline, CDR1 is SGHVS and CDR2 is FNYEAQ. With V trimmed by 2 bases and J by 3 bases, 10 bases remained unmatched. The CDR3 reads CASSLLLGTSGGGTDTQYF. CDR3 DNA: TGTGCCAGCAGCTTATTATTAGGGACTAGCGGGGGAGGTACAGATACGCAGTATTTT.

J is TRBJ2-3 and V is TRBV12-5; D might be TRBD1 or TRBD2, each matching 6 bases. Trimming shortened V by 0 bases and J by 5 bases, and 18 bases separated the two germline ends. Germline V gives CDR1 LGHNT, CDR2 FRNRAP. CDR3 length: 17 amino acids. The CDR3 region has the DNA TGTGCTAGTGGTTTGGTACGGTGGGGGGCGAATCGAGATACGCAGTATTTT. Translated, it gives CASGLVRWGANRDTQYF.

This chain joins TRBV28 and TRBJ1-2, with 9 nucleotides matching TRBD1. V was clipped by 6 bases and J by 8 bases; unmatched bases: 7. This CDR3 is 13 amino acids long. Germline values: CDR1 MDHEN, CDR2 SYDVKM. CDR3 DNA sequence: TGTGCCAGCAGCCTACAGGGGGCGCGGGGCTACACCTTC. Translating gives CASSLQGARGYTF.

The chain has TRBV29-1 and TRBJ1-1, with a weak D call TRBD1 (6 bases). Germline CDR1 SQVTM, CDR2 ANQGSEA. The V gene lost 3 bases and the J gene lost 1 base, with 12 bases spanning the gap. This CDR3 is 14 amino acids long. The CDR3 DNA follows: TGCAGCGTTGATACGGGGGCCGGGAACACTGAAGCTTTCTTT. Protein: CSVDTGAGNTEAFF.

This chain uses TRBV2 with TRBJ1-4, with D unclear. Per the germline V gene, CDR1 is SNHLY and CDR2 is FYNNEI. Trimming cost V 6 bases and J 7 bases, with 12 bases left between them. The CDR3 length is 13 residues. The DNA of the CDR3 is TGTGCCAGCAGCGTCGAAAAGGGTGAAAAACTGTTTTTT. Its protein product is CASSVEKGEKLFF. Looking up the rest from reference TRBV2 and TRBJ1-4 gives the full variable domain: EPEVTQTPSHQVTQMGQEVILRCVPISNHLYFYWYRQILGQKVEFLVSFYNNEISEKSEIFDDQFSVERPDGSNFTLKIRSTKLEDSAMYFCASSVEKGEKLFFGSGTQLSVL.